This note documents a single TCR beta chain sequence. Some clones are missing from TCRdb's copy, which holds only in-frame ones; the method was immunoSEQ multiplex PCR. Altogether roughly 700,000 clones are present, approximately 87% being singletons, with the ten largest covering 0.0085% to 0.012%. These data belong to a study of shared T cell receptors in the human thymus. Germline CDR1 and CDR2: MNHEY and SMNVEV (reference sequence). The CDR3 runs to 16 residues. The V gene lost 5 bases and the J gene lost 4 bases, with 20 bases spanning the gap. These data also featured in a second study, about human thymus T cells. That paper states: Thymus tissue for the work was resected from patients undergoing corrective heart surgery. Apparent bias marked the V and J gene usage of thymic and blood repertoires. Unrelated individuals reportedly shared highly overlapping thymic TCR repertoires.

The V gene is TRBV27, the J gene TRBJ1-1, with a tentative D call TRBD1 (6 bases). Sequencing used thymocytes. This clonotype originated in a boy under three years old with a congenital heart defect. In nucleotides, the CDR3 is TGTGCCAGCAGTCCCGGAGGGGGGGTGGTGGCCACTGAAGCTTTCTTT. As protein: CASSPGGGVVATEAFF.